A single sample gave rise to the 21 T cell receptor beta chains below, sequenced in a study of OX40 agonist ivuxolimab in advanced cancers. TCRdb's table, derived via immunoSEQ multiplex PCR, lists solely in-frame clones and lacks some. The sample records 40,000 or so clones, approximately 86% being singletons. The source was CD4+ or CD8+ T cells sorted from blood, collected in a trial of the OX40 agonist ivuxolimab. The receptors derive from an adult with an advanced solid tumor such as melanoma, head and neck, liver or kidney cancer.

A few counts support this clone. The chain recombines TRBV7-6 with TRBJ2-1; maybe TRBD2 (5 bases). Germline CDR1 reads SGHVS; CDR2 reads FNYEAQ. This CDR3 comprises 14 residues. V dropped 6 bases and J dropped 8 bases, with 17 bases sitting between them. In nucleotides, the CDR3 is TGTGCCAGCAGTCCCTTAGCGAGGGATCATGAGCAGTTCTTC. It encodes CASSPLARDHEQFF. The complete variable domain, with remaining parts taken from reference TRBV7-6 and TRBJ2-1, reads GAGVSQSPRYKVTKRGQDVALRCDPISGHVSLYWYRQALGQGPEFLTYFNYEAQQDKSGLPNDRFSAERPEGSISTLTIQRTEQRDSAMYRCASSPLARDHEQFFGPGTRLTVL.

This clone was counted once. This chain joins TRBV5-6 and TRBJ2-3, with a weak D call TRBD2 (6 bases). The CDR3 length is 17 residues. Germline V lookup: CDR1 SGHDT, CDR2 YYEEEE. The V end lost 0 bases, the J end lost 2 bases, and 16 bases lay between the germline ends. The CDR3 bases are TGTGCCAGCAGCTTGGTAGGTGTAGCGGTCTACACAGATACGCAGTATTTT. As protein: CASSLVGVAVYTDTQYF.

This clone showed up just once. The chain uses TRBV19 and TRBJ2-3; the D gene could be TRBD1 or TRBD2 (5 bases each). CDR1 is LNHDA and CDR2 is SQIVND in the germline V gene (reference sequence). Trimming removed 3 bases from V and 6 bases from J, with 13 bases in between. The CDR3 consists of 14 residues. The CDR3 coding sequence is TGTGCCAGTAGTATCGGGGCAGGAGGTGATACGCAGTATTTT. Residues: CASSIGAGGDTQYF.

The chain joins TRBV18 to TRBJ2-3, with a tentative D call TRBD2 (5 bases). Per germline, CDR1 KGHSH and CDR2 LQKENI. The length of the CDR3 is 15 residues. Trimming shortened V by 1 base and J by 0 bases, and 8 bases separated the two germline ends. CDR3 region: CASSPLEASTDTQYF. DNA of the CDR3: TGTGCCAGCTCACCACTGGAGGCTAGCACAGATACGCAGTATTTT. Filled out from reference TRBV18 and TRBJ2-3, the complete variable domain reads NAGVMQNPRHLVRRRGQEARLRCSPMKGHSHVYWYRQLPEEGLKFMVYLQKENIIDESGMPKERFSAEFPKEGPSILRIQQVVRGDSAAYFCASSPLEASTDTQYFGPGTRLTVL.

The CDR3 coding sequence is TGTGCCAGCAGTGGGCGTCGCAATCAGCCCCAGCATTTT. Amino acid sequence: CASSGRRNQPQHF. The chain is built from TRBV2 and TRBJ1-5; unclear D gene. The V end was cut by 4 bases, the J end by 2 bases, with 6 bases between. CDR1 is SNHLY and CDR2 is FYNNEI in the germline V gene. This CDR3 has 13 amino acids. Full variable domain (outside the CDR3, taken from reference TRBV2 and TRBJ1-5): EPEVTQTPSHQVTQMGQEVILRCVPISNHLYFYWYRQILGQKVEFLVSFYNNEISEKSEIFDDQFSVERPDGSNFTLKIRSTKLEDSAMYFCASSGRRNQPQHFGDGTRLSIL.

The chain couples TRBV6-1 to TRBJ1-4, with D possibly TRBD1 on 5 matching bases. Trimming took 2 bases from V and 7 from J, leaving 14 bases between them. The CDR3 is made up of 15 amino acids. Germline V gene lookup returns CDR1 MNHNS and CDR2 SASEGT. The CDR3 sequence is CASSESGAPSEKLFF. Here the CDR3 DNA reads TGTGCCAGCAGTGAATCCGGGGCGCCGAGTGAAAAACTGTTTTTT.

CDR3 in DNA: TGTGCCAGTAGTATAGTTGACAGCAATCAGCCCCAGCATTTT. Its protein is CASSIVDSNQPQHF. The chain is built from TRBV19 and TRBJ1-5; D call uncertain. The germline gives CDR1 LNHDA, CDR2 SQIVND (reference sequence). The CDR3 is 14 amino acids. The ends were cut back, 1 base at V and 1 base at J, with 5 bases in the middle.

A few counts support this clone. The rearrangement uses TRBV20-1 and TRBJ1-1, with D maybe TRBD1 (6 bases). Trimming removed 3 bases from V and 11 bases from J, with 10 bases in between. CDR3 length: 10 residues. Per the germline V gene, CDR1 is DFQATT and CDR2 is SNEGSKA (reference sequence). The CDR3 reads CSASQGYAFF. CDR3 nucleotide sequence: TGCAGTGCTAGTCAGGGGTATGCTTTCTTT.

The chain carries TRBV28 and TRBJ2-1; 7 bases are shared with TRBD1. This CDR3 comprises 14 residues. Germline CDR1 is MDHEN and CDR2 is SYDVKM. Trimming cost V 6 bases and J 4 bases; bases outside gene matches: 6. The CDR3 here is CASSTGVFYNEQFF. The CDR3 nucleotides read TGTGCCAGCAGCACAGGGGTTTTTTACAATGAGCAGTTCTTC. Variable domain in full (rest from reference TRBV28 and TRBJ2-1): DVKVTQSSRYLVKRTGEKVFLECVQDMDHENMFWYRQDPGLGLRLIYFSYDVKMKEKGDIPEGYSVSREKKERFSLILESASTNQTSMYLCASSTGVFYNEQFFGPGTRLTVL.

The rearrangement joins TRBV28 to TRBJ2-2; D is uncertain. Trimming stripped 3 bases from V and 0 bases from J, with 11 bases between. Germline lookup yields CDR1 MDHEN and CDR2 SYDVKM. The CDR3 runs 16 residues. CDR3 residues: CASSLKGYANTGELFF. The CDR3 DNA reads TGTGCCAGCAGTTTGAAGGGATACGCGAACACCGGGGAGCTGTTTTTT.

The rearrangement links TRBV18 to TRBJ2-2; perhaps TRBD1 as D (6 bases). Germline V gene sequence: CDR1 KGHSH, CDR2 LQKENI. The CDR3 contains 16 residues. V lost 1 base to trimming and J lost 0 bases, with 9 bases between them. This chain's CDR3 is CASSPRTEANTGELFF. The CDR3 nucleotides are TGTGCCAGCTCACCACGGACAGAAGCGAACACCGGGGAGCTGTTTTTT.

Concerning this clone itself: This CDR3 is also generated by other DNA sequences in the sample. The chain joins TRBV7-3 to TRBJ1-2; maybe TRBD1 (6 bases). CDR1 and CDR2 (germline): SGHTA, FQGTGA. This CDR3 comprises 13 residues. Trimming took off 5 bases at V and 6 bases at J, with 13 bases between the two ends. In nucleotides, the CDR3 is TGTGCCAGCAGCCTAAAGGGGGGGCATGGCTACACCTTC. Its protein product is CASSLKGGHGYTF.

In this sample, this clone turned up a few times. This chain connects TRBV7-9 to TRBJ2-3; D gene unclear. V was cut by 1 base and J by 5 bases, with 4 bases left in between. The CDR3 covers 12 residues. Looked up from germline, CDR1 is SEHNR and CDR2 is FQNEAQ (reference sequence). CDR3 bases: TGTGCCAGCAGCTTAGGGGAAGATACGCAGTATTTT. It codes for CASSLGEDTQYF.

The chain employs TRBV28 and TRBJ1-1; D ambiguous. From germline, CDR1 is MDHEN and CDR2 SYDVKM. The CDR3 totals 11 residues. The germline V and J ends were trimmed by 5 bases and 4 bases, with 5 bases remaining between them. The CDR3 bases are TGTGCCAGCAGTCGGGGCACTGAAGCTTTCTTT. This codes for CASSRGTEAFF.

This clone has more than one count but fewer than ten. The chain couples TRBV2 to TRBJ2-5; 13 bases are a match to TRBD2. V gave up 6 bases and J gave up 1 base; unmatched junction bases: 5. Per germline, CDR1 SNHLY and CDR2 FYNNEI. This CDR3 has 16 amino acids. The CDR3 reads CASRRLAGGPQETQYF. In DNA, the CDR3 is TGTGCCAGCAGGAGACTAGCGGGAGGCCCCCAAGAGACCCAGTACTTC.

The CDR3 is CATSRDLGESAFF. Here the CDR3 DNA reads TGTGCCACCAGCAGAGATCTGGGGGAGTCAGCTTTCTTT. The chain uses TRBV15 and TRBJ1-1; possibly TRBD1 for D (5 bases). Germline values: CDR1 LNHNV, CDR2 YYDKDF (reference sequence). V was clipped by 0 bases and J by 10 bases, with 12 bases between them. This CDR3 has 13 residues.

V usage is TRBV6-5 and J usage is TRBJ2-5; D unresolved. The CDR3 runs to 14 residues. Germline CDR1 and CDR2: MNHEY and SVGAGI. The V end lost 0 bases, the J end lost 1 base, and 6 bases lay between the germline ends. In DNA, the CDR3 is TGTGCCAGCAGTTACTCGAACTTCCAAGAGACCCAGTACTTC. It yields the protein CASSYSNFQETQYF.

This clone was seen only a few times. This chain connects TRBV5-1 to TRBJ2-5; 11 bases agree with TRBD2. The CDR3 covers 16 residues. Germline CDR1 reads SGHRS; CDR2 reads YFSETQ. V dropped 1 base and J dropped 2; count of bases not matched to a gene: 4. The CDR3 DNA sequence: TGCGCCAGCAGCTTGAGTCTAGCGGGAGGTCAAGAGACCCAGTACTTC. As protein: CASSLSLAGGQETQYF.

The V and J genes are TRBV5-4 and TRBJ1-1; D is possibly TRBD1 (5 bases). The CDR3 spans 14 residues. Germline CDR1 is SGHNT and CDR2 is YYREEE (reference sequence). V lost 3 bases to trimming and J lost 1 base, with 10 bases between them. The CDR3 nucleotides are TGTGCCAGCAGCTGGGGGATAGGGAACACTGAAGCTTTCTTT. Translated, it gives CASSWGIGNTEAFF.

The J gene is TRBJ1-1, the V gene TRBV19; D uncertain. V lost 2 bases and J 0 bases, leaving 10 bases between the germline ends. Germline-derived CDR1 and CDR2 are LNHDA and SQIVND (reference sequence). There are 15 residues in the CDR3. The CDR3 nucleotides read TGTGCCAGTAGTATAAAGAAACAGATGAACACTGAAGCTTTCTTT. Its translation: CASSIKKQMNTEAFF.

V is TRBV5-4 and J is TRBJ1-6, with D tentatively TRBD1 (5 bases). Per the germline V gene, CDR1 is SGHNT and CDR2 is YYREEE (reference sequence). Trimming shortened V by 3 bases and J by 0 bases, and 7 bases separated the two germline ends. The CDR3 covers 15 residues. CDR3 in DNA: TGTGCCAGCAGCTGGGGGAGCTCCTATAATTCACCCCTCCACTTT. This encodes CASSWGSSYNSPLHF.